Listed below are T cell receptor beta chains from one sample, sequenced in a study of T-cell memory formation after mild COVID-19. TCRdb independently ran MiXCR on the 5' RACE reads; one entry per CDR3 protein. The sample carries approximately 300,000 distinct CDR3 sequences, about a sixth recorded once. Material for sequencing was PBMCs or a T cell subset sorted from them (not recorded which). These TCRs come from a man aged 18 to 29 who had mild COVID-19 (a few samples of this study predate the infection). Cell type and time point are not known. Both conserved end residues are part of each CDR3. Fields, in order: D gene, clone size, J gene, V gene, CDR3 DNA, CDR3 protein. The D gene is left open where the match is weak. Not all rows give a size; the values are once, few, many and, for expanded clones, a class.

d_call: .; clone_size: many; j_call: TRBJ1-2; v_call: TRBV5-1; cdr3_nt: TGCGCCAGCAGCAGAAACAGGGAATCTAACTATGGCTACACCTTC; cdr3_aa: CASSRNRESNYGYTF
d_call: .; clone_size: .; j_call: TRBJ2-1; v_call: TRBV7-9; cdr3_nt: TGTGCCAGCAGCTTGAATGCCCGGTACAATGAGCAGTTCTTC; cdr3_aa: CASSLNARYNEQFF
d_call: TRBD2; clone_size: few; j_call: TRBJ2-1; v_call: TRBV15; cdr3_nt: TGTGCCACCAGCAGAGATCGCGGGGGGGCCCGCAATGAGCAGTTCTTC; cdr3_aa: CATSRDRGGARNEQFF
d_call: .; clone_size: .; j_call: TRBJ1-2; v_call: TRBV28; cdr3_nt: TGTGCCAGCAGCCTCACAGGGATCTATGGCTACACCTTC; cdr3_aa: CASSLTGIYGYTF
d_call: TRBD1; clone_size: .; j_call: TRBJ2-2; v_call: TRBV7-6; cdr3_nt: TGTGCCAGCACCTCTTCAGGGGGATTTACCGGGGAGCTGTTTTTT; cdr3_aa: CASTSSGGFTGELFF
d_call: .; clone_size: .; j_call: TRBJ1-2; v_call: TRBV25-1; cdr3_nt: TGTGCCAGCAGTGAGGCGGGAACAGGATTACTCTATGGCTACACCTTC; cdr3_aa: CASSEAGTGLLYGYTF
d_call: .; clone_size: many; j_call: TRBJ2-1; v_call: TRBV4-1; cdr3_nt: TGCGCCAGCAGCCAAGAGGGTGTAGGGGCGGGCGGTCCCAATGAGCAGTTCTTC; cdr3_aa: CASSQEGVGAGGPNEQFF
d_call: .; clone_size: many; j_call: TRBJ2-3; v_call: TRBV4-2; cdr3_nt: TGTGCCAGCAGTCAAAACGCCGGGAGTAGCACAGATACGCAGTATTTT; cdr3_aa: CASSQNAGSSTDTQYF
d_call: TRBD1; clone_size: few; j_call: TRBJ2-1; v_call: TRBV19; cdr3_nt: TGTGCCAGCGGGACAGCATACAATGAGCAGTTCTTC; cdr3_aa: CASGTAYNEQFF
d_call: .; clone_size: .; j_call: TRBJ1-5; v_call: TRBV19; cdr3_nt: TGTGCCAGTAACCCGGACAGCCTCGGTAAGTCCCAGCATTTT; cdr3_aa: CASNPDSLGKSQHF
d_call: TRBD1; clone_size: .; j_call: TRBJ2-3; v_call: TRBV3-1; cdr3_nt: TGTGCCAGCAGCGAACCGGGACAGGGTGTCGGTACGCAGTATTTT; cdr3_aa: CASSEPGQGVGTQYF
d_call: .; clone_size: once; j_call: TRBJ2-2; v_call: TRBV7-3; cdr3_nt: TGTGCCAGCAGCCCCTCCCCCTCCACCGGGGAGCTGTTTTTT; cdr3_aa: CASSPSPSTGELFF
d_call: TRBD2; clone_size: .; j_call: TRBJ2-7; v_call: TRBV7-9; cdr3_nt: TGTGCCAGCAGCCGACAGCTAGCGGGGTGGCCCTACGAGCAGTACTTC; cdr3_aa: CASSRQLAGWPYEQYF
d_call: TRBD1; clone_size: once; j_call: TRBJ2-7; v_call: TRBV5-4; cdr3_nt: TGTGCCAGCAGCTTGGCACCCGACAGGGTTGAGCAGTACTTC; cdr3_aa: CASSLAPDRVEQYF
d_call: .; clone_size: few; j_call: TRBJ1-1; v_call: TRBV7-9; cdr3_nt: TGTGCCAGCAGCCCAACAGGGTTCGCAGACACTGAAGCTTTCTTT; cdr3_aa: CASSPTGFADTEAFF
d_call: TRBD1; clone_size: .; j_call: TRBJ1-1; v_call: TRBV6-2/TRBV6-3; cdr3_nt: TGTGCCAGTAACAGGGGGAACACTGAAGCTTTCTTT; cdr3_aa: CASNRGNTEAFF
d_call: .; clone_size: .; j_call: TRBJ1-5; v_call: TRBV7-9; cdr3_nt: TGTGCCAGCAGCAGGGAGGTCGATCAGCCCCAGCATTTT; cdr3_aa: CASSREVDQPQHF
d_call: .; clone_size: few; j_call: TRBJ2-3; v_call: TRBV6-6; cdr3_nt: TGTGCCAGCAGTCGATACTTAGCGGTGGAAAGGACAGATACGCAGTATTTT; cdr3_aa: CASSRYLAVERTDTQYF
d_call: .; clone_size: few; j_call: TRBJ2-3; v_call: TRBV20-1; cdr3_nt: TGCAGTGCTAAGCCCCGTGGGGGGACGTCTGGCACAGATACGCAGTATTTT; cdr3_aa: CSAKPRGGTSGTDTQYF
d_call: .; clone_size: .; j_call: TRBJ1-1; v_call: TRBV7-3; cdr3_nt: TGTGCCAGCAGACCAGGGCTGAACACTGAAGCTTTCTTT; cdr3_aa: CASRPGLNTEAFF
d_call: .; clone_size: .; j_call: TRBJ2-3; v_call: TRBV7-2; cdr3_nt: TGTGCCAGCAGCCCGCCAGGGGGGGCCCTCACAGATACGCAGTATTTT; cdr3_aa: CASSPPGGALTDTQYF
d_call: TRBD2; clone_size: .; j_call: TRBJ2-7; v_call: TRBV4-3; cdr3_nt: TGCGCCAGCAGCCAAGAAGGCGGGGGGAGGTACGAGCAGTACTTC; cdr3_aa: CASSQEGGGRYEQYF
d_call: TRBD2; clone_size: few; j_call: TRBJ2-1; v_call: TRBV18; cdr3_nt: TGTGCCAGCTCATCAGATAGCGGGGGAGGTGATGAGCAGTTCTTC; cdr3_aa: CASSSDSGGGDEQFF
d_call: .; clone_size: few; j_call: TRBJ1-2; v_call: TRBV3-1; cdr3_nt: TGTGCCAGCAGCCATTCGGGACCGCCGACTTATGGCTACACCTTC; cdr3_aa: CASSHSGPPTYGYTF
d_call: .; clone_size: few; j_call: TRBJ1-1; v_call: TRBV18; cdr3_nt: TGTGCCAGCTCACCGTCACGGGGGTTTGAAGCTTTCTTT; cdr3_aa: CASSPSRGFEAFF
d_call: TRBD1; clone_size: .; j_call: TRBJ2-2; v_call: TRBV14; cdr3_nt: TGTGCCAGCAGCCAACAGGGGGCTATAGCCGGGGAGCTGTTTTTT; cdr3_aa: CASSQQGAIAGELFF
d_call: .; clone_size: few; j_call: TRBJ2-7; v_call: TRBV7-2; cdr3_nt: TGTGCCACCGAGGGGCAGGCTGGCTACGAGCAGTACTTC; cdr3_aa: CATEGQAGYEQYF
d_call: .; clone_size: few; j_call: TRBJ2-5; v_call: TRBV24-1; cdr3_nt: TGTGCCACCAGTGATACAGGGACGATCGGGACCCAGTACTTC; cdr3_aa: CATSDTGTIGTQYF
d_call: .; clone_size: few; j_call: TRBJ2-3; v_call: TRBV18; cdr3_nt: TGTGCCAGCGGGCAGGTCACAGATACGCAGTATTTT; cdr3_aa: CASGQVTDTQYF
d_call: .; clone_size: few; j_call: TRBJ2-1; v_call: TRBV18; cdr3_nt: TGTGCCAGCTCAGGACTGGGCTCCTACAATGAGCAGTTCTTC; cdr3_aa: CASSGLGSYNEQFF
d_call: TRBD1; clone_size: .; j_call: TRBJ2-5; v_call: TRBV4-1; cdr3_nt: TGCGCCAGCAGCCTAGTCCGGGACAGGGCTCAAGAGACCCAGTACTTC; cdr3_aa: CASSLVRDRAQETQYF
d_call: .; clone_size: .; j_call: TRBJ1-1; v_call: TRBV5-1; cdr3_nt: TGCGCCAGCAGCTTGCGCAGGGACGGTGAAGCTTTCTTT; cdr3_aa: CASSLRRDGEAFF
d_call: .; clone_size: few; j_call: TRBJ2-3; v_call: TRBV7-9; cdr3_nt: TGTGCCAGCAGCTCGACGGGGGCAAACACAGATACGCAGTATTTT; cdr3_aa: CASSSTGANTDTQYF
d_call: .; clone_size: few; j_call: TRBJ2-7; v_call: TRBV5-4; cdr3_nt: TGTGCCAGCACCCCGAACAATGGGGCCTACGAGCAGTACTTC; cdr3_aa: CASTPNNGAYEQYF
d_call: TRBD1; clone_size: .; j_call: TRBJ2-1; v_call: TRBV25-1; cdr3_nt: TGTGCCAGCAGTCCGCCAGGGGGCTTCGGCAATGAGCAGTTCTTC; cdr3_aa: CASSPPGGFGNEQFF
d_call: TRBD1; clone_size: many; j_call: TRBJ1-2; v_call: TRBV7-9; cdr3_nt: TGTGCCAGCAGCCACGCGACAGGGGGAAATGGCTACACCTTC; cdr3_aa: CASSHATGGNGYTF
d_call: TRBD1; clone_size: .; j_call: TRBJ1-2; v_call: TRBV5-1; cdr3_nt: TGCGCCAGCAATACAGGGGCGAACACCTATGGCTACACCTTC; cdr3_aa: CASNTGANTYGYTF
d_call: .; clone_size: .; j_call: TRBJ1-5; v_call: TRBV6-2/TRBV6-3; cdr3_nt: TGTGCCAGCAGATCATTTAGCAATCAGCCCCAGCATTTT; cdr3_aa: CASRSFSNQPQHF
d_call: TRBD1; clone_size: few; j_call: TRBJ2-3; v_call: TRBV19; cdr3_nt: TGTGCCAGTAGTAGGACAGGGTTCACAGATACGCAGTATTTT; cdr3_aa: CASSRTGFTDTQYF
d_call: .; clone_size: many; j_call: TRBJ2-6; v_call: TRBV5-6; cdr3_nt: TGTGCCAGCAGCTTGGCCTTGGGTGAGTCATATGGGGCCAACGTCCTGACTTTC; cdr3_aa: CASSLALGESYGANVLTF
d_call: TRBD1; clone_size: few; j_call: TRBJ1-6; v_call: TRBV6-2/TRBV6-3; cdr3_nt: TGTGCCAGCAGAACCACGCGGGGGACAGGGTCTCCGGCACTCCACTTT; cdr3_aa: CASRTTRGTGSPALHF
d_call: .; clone_size: .; j_call: TRBJ2-1; v_call: TRBV2; cdr3_nt: TGTGCCAGCAGTGTAGTAGAGCAGTTCTTC; cdr3_aa: CASSVVEQFF
d_call: .; clone_size: .; j_call: TRBJ1-1; v_call: TRBV15; cdr3_nt: TGTGCCACCAGCAGAGACGACGAGAACACTGAAGCTTTCTTT; cdr3_aa: CATSRDDENTEAFF
d_call: .; clone_size: few; j_call: TRBJ2-5; v_call: TRBV7-3; cdr3_nt: TGTGCCAGCAGCCTTACGGGGGCAGCGCGAGAGACCCAGTACTTC; cdr3_aa: CASSLTGAARETQYF
d_call: .; clone_size: .; j_call: TRBJ1-6; v_call: TRBV12-3/TRBV12-4; cdr3_nt: TGTGCCAGCAGTTTAGACCAACGGAGTTCACCCCTCCACTTT; cdr3_aa: CASSLDQRSSPLHF
d_call: TRBD2; clone_size: few; j_call: TRBJ2-5; v_call: TRBV5-4; cdr3_nt: TGTGCCAGCAGCTTAAACCTACTAGCGGGGGGCGTACAAGAGACCCAGTACTTC; cdr3_aa: CASSLNLLAGGVQETQYF
d_call: .; clone_size: few; j_call: TRBJ2-2; v_call: TRBV24-1; cdr3_nt: TGTGCCACCAGTGATTTGCCGGGACGGCTGAACACCGGGGAGCTGTTTTTT; cdr3_aa: CATSDLPGRLNTGELFF
d_call: TRBD1; clone_size: many; j_call: TRBJ1-5; v_call: TRBV5-5; cdr3_nt: TGTGCCAGCAGCCCTGAGGGGGCGAAATATCAGCCCCAGCATTTT; cdr3_aa: CASSPEGAKYQPQHF
d_call: TRBD2; clone_size: .; j_call: TRBJ2-1; v_call: TRBV11-3; cdr3_nt: TGTGCCAGCAGCTTGTCCCTAGCGGGGGGTGAAGAGCAGTTCTTC; cdr3_aa: CASSLSLAGGEEQFF
d_call: .; clone_size: few; j_call: TRBJ2-2; v_call: TRBV18; cdr3_nt: TGTGCCAGCTCACTAAGGACAGTGAACACCGGGGAGCTGTTTTTT; cdr3_aa: CASSLRTVNTGELFF
d_call: TRBD2; clone_size: few; j_call: TRBJ2-1; v_call: TRBV7-3; cdr3_nt: TGTGCCAGCAGTCACAGCGGGGCGGCCTACAATGAGCAGTTCTTC; cdr3_aa: CASSHSGAAYNEQFF
d_call: .; clone_size: few; j_call: TRBJ1-5; v_call: TRBV12-3/TRBV12-4; cdr3_nt: TGTGCCAGCAGTTCCGGCAGCCAGCCCCAGCATTTT; cdr3_aa: CASSSGSQPQHF
d_call: TRBD2; clone_size: .; j_call: TRBJ2-1; v_call: TRBV5-1; cdr3_nt: TGCGCCAGCAGCCCGGGGACTAGCGGGGGGGCCTCCTACAATGAGCAGTTCTTC; cdr3_aa: CASSPGTSGGASYNEQFF
d_call: TRBD2; clone_size: many; j_call: TRBJ2-1; v_call: TRBV3-1; cdr3_nt: TGTGCCAGCAGCCAAGTACCGGGGGGGCAGTTCTTC; cdr3_aa: CASSQVPGGQFF